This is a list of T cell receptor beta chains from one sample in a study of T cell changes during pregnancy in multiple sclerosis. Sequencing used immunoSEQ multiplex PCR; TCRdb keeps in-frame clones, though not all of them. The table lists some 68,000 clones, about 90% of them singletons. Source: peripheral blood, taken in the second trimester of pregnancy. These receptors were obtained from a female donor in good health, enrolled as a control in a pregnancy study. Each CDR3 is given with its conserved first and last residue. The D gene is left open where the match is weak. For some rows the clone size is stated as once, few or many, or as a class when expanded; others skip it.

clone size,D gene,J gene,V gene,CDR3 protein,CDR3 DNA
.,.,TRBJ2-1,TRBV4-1,CASSQGFGTSSYNEQFF,TGCGCCAGCAGCCAAGGATTTGGCACAAGCTCCTACAATGAGCAGTTCTTC
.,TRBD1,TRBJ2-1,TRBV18,CASSPGNRGNEQFF,TGTGCCAGCTCACCCGGCAACAGGGGTAATGAGCAGTTCTTC
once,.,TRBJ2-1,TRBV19,CASSSVPVRGNEQFF,TGTGCCAGTAGTAGCGTCCCCGTGCGAGGAAATGAGCAGTTCTTC
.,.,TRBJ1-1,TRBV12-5,CASGLVATMNTEAFF,TGTGCTAGTGGTTTGGTAGCGACGATGAACACTGAAGCTTTCTTT
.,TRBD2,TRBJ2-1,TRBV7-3,CASSFGGGPVDEQFF,TGTGCCAGCAGCTTCGGGGGAGGGCCTGTCGATGAGCAGTTCTTC
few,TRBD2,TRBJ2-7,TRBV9,CASSPRVAGAYEQYF,TGTGCCAGCAGCCCCAGGGTAGCGGGAGCCTACGAGCAGTACTTC
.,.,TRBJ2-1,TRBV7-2,CASSLFWSSYNEQFF,TGTGCCAGCAGCTTATTCTGGAGCTCCTACAATGAGCAGTTCTTC
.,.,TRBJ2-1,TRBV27,CASSLGRLRRSSYNEQFF,TGTGCCAGCAGTTTGGGGAGACTAAGGCGGAGCTCCTACAATGAGCAGTTCTTC
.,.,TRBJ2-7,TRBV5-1,CASSSGGLDSSYEQYF,TGCGCCAGCAGCTCCGGGGGACTCGATAGCTCCTACGAGCAGTACTTC
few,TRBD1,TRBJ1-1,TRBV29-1,CSVLDPGQRLTEAFF,TGCAGCGTTCTTGATCCGGGACAGCGATTGACTGAAGCTTTCTTT
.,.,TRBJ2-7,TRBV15,CATSRDRNYEQYF,TGTGCCACCAGCAGGGACAGAAACTACGAGCAGTACTTC
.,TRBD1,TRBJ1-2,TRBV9,CASTGTGVNYGYTF,TGTGCCAGCACCGGGACAGGGGTTAACTATGGCTACACCTTC
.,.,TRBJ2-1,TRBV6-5,CASSFDMSSYNEQFF,TGTGCCAGCAGTTTCGACATGAGCTCCTACAATGAGCAGTTCTTC
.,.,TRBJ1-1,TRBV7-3,CASSLRRDTEAFF,TGTGCCAGCAGCTTACGGAGGGACACTGAAGCTTTCTTT
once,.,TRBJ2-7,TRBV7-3,CASSPPAGYEQYF,TGTGCCAGCAGCCCCCCCGCCGGTTACGAGCAGTACTTC
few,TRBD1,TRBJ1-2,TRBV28,CASSPPRDSSYGYTF,TGTGCCAGCAGTCCGCCTCGGGACAGCTCCTATGGCTACACCTTC
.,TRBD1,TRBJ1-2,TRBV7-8,CASSLADRANGYTF,TGTGCCAGCAGCTTAGCGGACAGGGCAAATGGCTACACCTTC
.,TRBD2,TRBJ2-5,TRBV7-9,CASSLEGLGGETQYF,TGTGCCAGCAGCTTAGAGGGACTAGGTGGGGAGACCCAGTACTTC
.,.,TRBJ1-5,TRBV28,CASSFGPGDQPQHF,TGTGCCAGCAGTTTTGGGCCAGGGGACCAGCCCCAGCATTTT
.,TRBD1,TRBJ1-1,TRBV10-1,CASSPGTGNTEAFF,TGCGCCAGCAGCCCCGGGACAGGGAACACTGAAGCTTTCTTT
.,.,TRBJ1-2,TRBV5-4,CASSLDSGYDGYTF,TGTGCCAGCAGCCTGGACAGTGGCTACGATGGCTACACCTTC
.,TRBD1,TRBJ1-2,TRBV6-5,CASSLDRGLGYGYTF,TGTGCCAGCAGCCTCGACAGGGGGCTCGGCTATGGCTACACCTTC
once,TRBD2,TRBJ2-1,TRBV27,CASRAGTSGRGGYNEQFF,TGTGCCAGCAGAGCCGGGACTAGCGGGAGAGGGGGGTACAATGAGCAGTTCTTC
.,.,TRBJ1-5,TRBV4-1,CASSQEPGSGQPQHF,TGCGCCAGCAGCCAAGAACCAGGGTCCGGTCAGCCCCAGCATTTT
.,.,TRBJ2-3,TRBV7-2,CASSPGNWAIADTQYF,TGTGCCAGCAGCCCCGGGAACTGGGCTATTGCAGATACGCAGTATTTT
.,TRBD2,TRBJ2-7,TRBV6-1,CASSPGSGGSYEQYF,TGTGCCAGCAGTCCCGGTAGCGGGGGCTCCTACGAGCAGTACTTC
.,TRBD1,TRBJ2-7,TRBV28,CASSQQGAIYEQYF,TGTGCCAGCAGTCAACAGGGGGCGATTTACGAGCAGTACTTC
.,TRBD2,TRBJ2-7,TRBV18,CASSPGTSPYEQYF,TGTGCCAGCTCACCAGGGACTAGTCCCTACGAGCAGTACTTC
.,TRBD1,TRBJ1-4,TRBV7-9,CASSSTGKEKLFF,TGTGCCAGCAGCTCGACAGGGAAAGAAAAACTGTTTTTT
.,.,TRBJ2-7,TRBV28,CASRVSTRYEQYF,TGTGCCAGCAGGGTCTCGACTAGATACGAGCAGTACTTC
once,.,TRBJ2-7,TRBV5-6,CASSRTTWGVGEQYF,TGTGCCAGCAGCCGAACGACATGGGGAGTTGGCGAGCAGTACTTC
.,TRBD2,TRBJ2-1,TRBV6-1,CASRSSGIRNEQFF,TGTGCCAGCAGGAGTAGCGGGATTCGGAATGAGCAGTTCTTC
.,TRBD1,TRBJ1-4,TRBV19,CASSLTGANEKLFF,TGTGCCAGTAGTTTGACAGGGGCGAATGAAAAACTGTTTTTT
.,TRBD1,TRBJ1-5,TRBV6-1,CASSERGTGGQPQHF,TGTGCCAGCAGTGAAAGGGGGACAGGGGGTCAGCCCCAGCATTTT
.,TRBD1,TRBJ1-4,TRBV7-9,CASAPRAGGNEKLFF,TGTGCCAGCGCGCCACGGGCAGGGGGCAATGAAAAACTGTTTTTT
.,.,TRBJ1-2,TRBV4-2,CASSQDGGIYGYTF,TGTGCCAGCAGCCAAGATGGAGGGATCTATGGCTACACCTTC
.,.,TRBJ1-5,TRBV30,CAWSSQPGQPQHF,TGTGCCTGGAGTTCACAACCGGGGCAGCCCCAGCATTTT
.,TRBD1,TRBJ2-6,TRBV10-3,CAISKGQGDFSGANVLTF,TGTGCCATCAGTAAGGGACAGGGGGATTTCTCTGGGGCCAACGTCCTGACTTTC
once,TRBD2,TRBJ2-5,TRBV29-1,CSVEELAGTQETQYF,TGCAGCGTTGAAGAACTAGCGGGAACCCAAGAGACCCAGTACTTC
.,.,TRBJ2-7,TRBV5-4,CASSHRLDPYEQYF,TGTGCCAGCAGCCACCGACTAGACCCCTACGAGCAGTACTTC
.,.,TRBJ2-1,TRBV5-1,CASGGVTAAFGDEQFF,TGCGCCAGCGGAGGGGTTACCGCAGCTTTCGGCGATGAGCAGTTCTTC
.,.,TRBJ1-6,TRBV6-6,CASSYTGSNSPLHF,TGTGCCAGCAGTTACACAGGTTCTAATTCACCCCTCCACTTT
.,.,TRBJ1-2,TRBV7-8,CASSPPGVYGYTF,TGTGCCAGCAGCCCCCCAGGTGTCTATGGCTACACCTTC
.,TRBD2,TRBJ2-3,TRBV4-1,CASSEWREFGTDTQYF,TGCGCCAGCAGCGAATGGCGGGAGTTTGGCACAGATACGCAGTATTTT
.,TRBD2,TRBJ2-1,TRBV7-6,CASSLSSGRYNEQFF,TGTGCCAGCAGCTTATCTAGCGGGCGATACAATGAGCAGTTCTTC
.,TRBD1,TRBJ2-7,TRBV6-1,CAEGQGNYEQYF,TGTGCCGAGGGACAGGGAAACTACGAGCAGTACTTC
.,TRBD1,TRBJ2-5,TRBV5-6,CASSGLGQGQETQYF,TGTGCCAGCAGCGGACTAGGACAGGGGCAAGAGACCCAGTACTTC
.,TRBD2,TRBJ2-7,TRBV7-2,CASSLGQRGVAYEQYF,TGTGCCAGCAGCTTAGGCCAGCGGGGGGTAGCCTACGAGCAGTACTTC
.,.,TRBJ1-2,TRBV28,CASIISLRGSYGYTF,TGTGCCAGCATCATCAGCCTTCGGGGGTCCTATGGCTACACCTTC
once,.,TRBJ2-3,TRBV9,CASSVISSGTDTQYF,TGTGCCAGCAGCGTAATCTCTAGCGGCACAGATACGCAGTATTTT
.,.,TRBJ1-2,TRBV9,CASSVTGSYGYTF,TGTGCCAGCAGCGTAACAGGCTCCTATGGCTACACCTTC
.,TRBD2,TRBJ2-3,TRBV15,CATSRSEREPAVDTQYF,TGTGCCACCAGCAGATCCGAGCGGGAACCCGCTGTAGATACGCAGTATTTT
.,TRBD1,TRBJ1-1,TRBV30,CAWTRDRGTEAFF,TGTGCCTGGACCCGGGACAGGGGTACTGAAGCTTTCTTT
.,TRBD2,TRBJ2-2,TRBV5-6,CASSTGLAANTGELFF,TGTGCCAGCAGCACGGGACTAGCGGCGAACACCGGGGAGCTGTTTTTT
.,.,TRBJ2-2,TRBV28,CASSYSGVDGELFF,TGTGCCAGCAGCTACTCAGGGGTGGACGGGGAGCTGTTTTTT
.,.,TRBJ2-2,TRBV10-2,CASSEGRSSGELFF,TGCGCCAGCAGTGAGGGGCGCTCGTCCGGGGAGCTGTTTTTT
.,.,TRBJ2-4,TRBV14,CASSPVGINIQYF,TGTGCCAGCAGCCCGGTCGGGATAAACATTCAGTACTTC
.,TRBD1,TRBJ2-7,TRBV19,CASSLYGTGESEQYF,TGTGCCAGTAGTTTATACGGGACAGGGGAATCCGAGCAGTACTTC
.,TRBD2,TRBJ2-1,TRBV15,CATSRKLAGGEDEQFF,TGTGCCACCAGCAGAAAGCTAGCGGGAGGCGAGGATGAGCAGTTCTTC
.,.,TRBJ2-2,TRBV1,CTSSMGLAPTGELFF,TGCACCAGCAGCATGGGACTAGCTCCGACCGGGGAGCTGTTTTTT